The rows below give T cell receptor beta chains drawn from one sample of a study of Tregs in tolerant kidney transplant recipients. Sequencing was performed with immunoSEQ multiplex PCR; in TCRdb, only in-frame clones are kept and a portion is missing. The repertoire holds around 230,000 clones, 80% to 85% seen once, with under 0.65% in the top ten. Specimen: CD4+ T cells from blood. The source of these receptors is a human donor in good health. The CDR3 runs from the conserved cysteine through the conserved F or W. Each record gives: J gene, D gene, V gene, clone size, CDR3 DNA, CDR3 protein. A D gene is named only where the DNA matches it firmly. Clone size appears in some rows only: once, few, many, or a class for an expanded clone.

TRBJ1-2 | NA | TRBV30 | NA | TGTGCCTGGAGTAAAGGAAACCACTATGGCTACACCTTC | CAWSKGNHYGYTF
TRBJ1-6 | NA | TRBV5-1 | NA | TGCGCCAGCAGCGCAGGGGATGTTTCCTATAATTCACCCCTCCACTTT | CASSAGDVSYNSPLHF
TRBJ1-1 | TRBD1 | TRBV6-5 | NA | TGTGCCACACAGACAGGGCGACGGAACACTGAAGCTTTCTTT | CATQTGRRNTEAFF
TRBJ1-1 | TRBD1 | TRBV11-2 | NA | TGTGCCAGCAGCTCAGGGGGCATGATGAACACTGAAGCTTTCTTT | CASSSGGMMNTEAFF
TRBJ2-7 | TRBD2 | TRBV10-2 | once | TGCGCCAGCAGTGCCATAGCGGGAGAGGACGAGCAGTACTTC | CASSAIAGEDEQYF
TRBJ1-4 | NA | TRBV6-1 | NA | TGTGCCAGCAGTGAAGCTTGGGACACCGTTAATGAAAAACTGTTTTTT | CASSEAWDTVNEKLFF
TRBJ2-7 | NA | TRBV11-3 | NA | TGTGCCAGCAGCCTTGGCGACGAGCAGTACTTC | CASSLGDEQYF
TRBJ2-7 | NA | TRBV4-1 | NA | TGCGCCAGCAGCCAAGAAAGGACGGGATACTACGAGCAGTACTTC | CASSQERTGYYEQYF
TRBJ2-7 | NA | TRBV2 | NA | TGTGCCAGCAGTAGGTTTAGTTACGAGCAGTACTTC | CASSRFSYEQYF
TRBJ2-7 | NA | TRBV28 | NA | TGTGCCAGCAGTCAGGGCTACGAGCAGTACTTC | CASSQGYEQYF
TRBJ2-1 | NA | TRBV19 | NA | TGTGCCAGTAGGTCCTGGACAGAGTTCTCCTACAATGAGCAGTTCTTC | CASRSWTEFSYNEQFF
TRBJ2-7 | TRBD2 | TRBV7-2 | NA | TGTGCCAGCAGCTTAGGGCTAGCGGGGGGCCAGCGGCAGTACTTC | CASSLGLAGGQRQYF
TRBJ1-4 | NA | TRBV5-1 | NA | TGCGCCAGCAGCTTAGGGCAGGGGCCCCAATCTAATGAAAAACTGTTTTTT | CASSLGQGPQSNEKLFF
TRBJ1-1 | TRBD1 | TRBV29-1 | NA | TGCAGCGCCCTGGGACAGGCGAACACTGAAGCTTTCTTT | CSALGQANTEAFF
TRBJ2-7 | TRBD2 | TRBV10-2 | few | TGCGCCAGCGGTAAGGCTAGCGGGGGTTTGGTGGAGCAGTACTTC | CASGKASGGLVEQYF
TRBJ2-3 | NA | TRBV10-1 | once | TGCGCCAGCAGTTTCGGGGGAAACACAGATACGCAGTATTTT | CASSFGGNTDTQYF
TRBJ2-7 | NA | TRBV7-9 | NA | TGTGCCAGCAGCTTATCCACTGGGGTCTACGAGCAGTACTTC | CASSLSTGVYEQYF
TRBJ2-5 | NA | TRBV30 | NA | TGTGCCTGGAGCTGGATGGGGAAAGAGACCCAGTACTTC | CAWSWMGKETQYF
TRBJ1-1 | TRBD1 | TRBV6-5 | NA | TGTGCCAGCAGTTACTTGGGACAGGGTGACACTGAAGCTTTCTTT | CASSYLGQGDTEAFF
TRBJ2-2 | TRBD2 | TRBV6-1 | NA | TGTGCCAGCGCGGGAGAAGCCGGGGAGCTGTTTTTT | CASAGEAGELFF
TRBJ1-6 | TRBD1 | TRBV30 | NA | TGTGCCTGGGACAGGGCGGGTTCACCCCTCCACTTT | CAWDRAGSPLHF
TRBJ2-3 | TRBD1 | TRBV5-4 | few | TGTGCCAGCAGTAGACAGGGACCCACAGATACGCAGTATTTT | CASSRQGPTDTQYF
TRBJ2-7 | NA | TRBV7-2 | NA | TGTGCCAGCAGCCTCCAGGGCTACGAGCAGTACTTC | CASSLQGYEQYF
TRBJ2-3 | NA | TRBV6-1 | NA | TGTGCCAGCACCACCCTTTTCTCCACAGATACGCAGTATTTT | CASTTLFSTDTQYF
TRBJ2-7 | NA | TRBV5-1 | NA | TGCGCCAGCAGCTTTCAGGGACAAGCCTCCTACGAGCAGTACTTC | CASSFQGQASYEQYF
TRBJ2-7 | TRBD2 | TRBV7-2 | once | TGTGCCAGCAGCGCTGGCGGGACTAGCGTTACCTACGAGCAGTACTTC | CASSAGGTSVTYEQYF
TRBJ1-2 | NA | TRBV29-1 | once | TGCAGCGTTGAAGACTACAGGTTCGGGGGCTACACCTTC | CSVEDYRFGGYTF
TRBJ2-5 | NA | TRBV4-1 | NA | TGCGCCAGCAGCCAAGATGGCAGAGACCAAGAGACCCAGTACTTC | CASSQDGRDQETQYF
TRBJ1-5 | NA | TRBV19 | NA | TGTGCCAGTAGTCGACAGAGTACTTTTCCTCAGCCCCAGCATTTT | CASSRQSTFPQPQHF
TRBJ2-1 | TRBD2 | TRBV15 | NA | TGTGCCACCAGCAGAGAGGCTAGCGGGAGATACAATGAGCAGTTCTTC | CATSREASGRYNEQFF
TRBJ1-2 | NA | TRBV29-1 | once | TGCAGCGTTGACATCTTCAACTATGGCTACACCTTC | CSVDIFNYGYTF
TRBJ1-2 | NA | TRBV11-2 | NA | TGTGCCAGCAGACAGGGTGATGGCTACACCTTC | CASRQGDGYTF
TRBJ2-7 | TRBD1 | TRBV4-2 | NA | TGTGCCAGCAGCCAGGACAGGCGGACCTCCTACGAGCAGTACTTC | CASSQDRRTSYEQYF
TRBJ2-3 | TRBD1 | TRBV5-6 | NA | TGTGCCAGCAGCTCCCGACAGGGTACAGATACGCAGTATTTT | CASSSRQGTDTQYF
TRBJ1-1 | NA | TRBV10-3 | NA | TGTGCCATCAGTGGAGTGAACACTGAAGCTTTCTTT | CAISGVNTEAFF
TRBJ2-7 | NA | TRBV13 | NA | TGTGCCAGCAGCTTAACCGCGGGCAGAAGCTCCTACGAGCAGTACTTC | CASSLTAGRSSYEQYF
TRBJ2-3 | NA | TRBV18 | NA | TGTGCCAGCTCACCAAGGAACACAGATACGCAGTATTTT | CASSPRNTDTQYF
TRBJ1-5 | NA | TRBV19 | NA | TGTGCCAGTAGTTACCCCGACAGAAGCAATCAGCCCCAGCATTTT | CASSYPDRSNQPQHF
TRBJ2-7 | NA | TRBV5-4 | NA | TGTGCCAGCAGCCCTACTCAGCTTCCGGCGAAGCAGTACTTC | CASSPTQLPAKQYF
TRBJ2-3 | TRBD2 | TRBV18 | NA | TGTGCCAGCTCAACGATCCTAGCGGGAGGTGCAGATACGCAGTATTTT | CASSTILAGGADTQYF
TRBJ2-1 | TRBD1 | TRBV27 | NA | TGTGCCAGCAGTCCATCCGGGACAGTTTTAAATGAGCAGTTCTTC | CASSPSGTVLNEQFF
TRBJ2-3 | TRBD2 | TRBV5-4 | NA | TGTGCCAGCAGCCCATCTCGGGGACTAGCGGTCACAGATACGCAGTATTTT | CASSPSRGLAVTDTQYF
TRBJ1-2 | NA | TRBV12-1 | NA | TGTGCCAGCAGCTTCCTACCAGGGGCCCCTAACTATGGCTACACCTTC | CASSFLPGAPNYGYTF
TRBJ2-1 | NA | TRBV7-9 | NA | TGTGCCAGCAGCCACTACCGGGGATTAAATGAGCAGTTCTTC | CASSHYRGLNEQFF